The 25 T cell receptor beta chains below were found in one sample sequenced in a study of T cell repertoires in cytomegalovirus infection. TCRdb recomputed calls from the reads with MiXCR, one row per CDR3 protein. The sample lists 150,000 to 200,000 distinct CDR3 sequences; approximately 30% were seen once. The sequenced sample was PBMCs. The receptors shown here come from a human donor in good health (CMV status not recorded). Some clones in this sample may be carry-over from other donors' samples.

In its sample, this clonotype is medium-sized. CDR3 nucleotide sequence: TGTGCCAGCAGCTTAGACAGCAATCAGCCCCAGCATTTT. Translating gives CASSLDSNQPQHF. This sequence joins TRBV7-2 and TRBJ1-5; D is unclear. The CDR3 is 13 residues long. V was trimmed by 1 base and J by 1 base, leaving 2 bases between them. Looked up from germline, CDR1 is SGHTA and CDR2 is FQGNSA.

The rearrangement uses TRBV6-2 or TRBV6-3 and TRBJ2-7; D possibly corresponds to TRBD1 (6 bases). Germline loops: CDR1 MNHEY, CDR2 SVGEGT. The CDR3 extends over 15 amino acids. The V end was cut by 8 bases, the J end by 6 bases, with 23 bases between. The CDR3 spells CASGSELDRRGEQYF. CDR3 nucleotides: TGTGCCAGCGGGTCTGAACTGGACAGAAGGGGCGAGCAGTACTTC.

This clonotype has a handful of counts. The gene calls are TRBV20-1 and TRBJ1-1; D may be TRBD1 (5 bases). CDR3 size: 13 residues. Germline lookup yields CDR1 DFQATT and CDR2 SNEGSKA (reference sequence). The ends were cut back, 2 bases at V and 3 bases at J, with 10 bases in the middle. The CDR3, as DNA: TGCAGTGCTAGAATGGGGGTGCACACTGAAGCTTTCTTT. It translates to CSARMGVHTEAFF.

The chain joins TRBV14 to TRBJ1-4; D may be TRBD1 (5 bases). CDR3 length equals 16 residues. Per the germline V gene, CDR1 is SGHDN and CDR2 is FVKESK. Trimming took 8 bases from V and 3 from J, leaving 19 bases between them. CDR3 DNA sequence: TGTGCCAGCGCCGTGGGGCGATTTGGGTCTAATGAAAAACTGTTTTTT. This codes for CASAVGRFGSNEKLFF.

This clonotype was counted many times. V gene TRBV7-2 combines with J gene TRBJ1-5; 12 bases agree with TRBD1. The CDR3 length is 18 residues. CDR1 is SGHTA, CDR2 FQGNSA, per germline. The V segment lost 1 base and the J segment 3 bases; nucleotides outside the gene matches: 7. CDR3 DNA sequence: TGTGCCAGCAGCTTAGGGGGACAGGGGGCGAGGCTCAATCAGCCCCAGCATTTT. It codes for CASSLGGQGARLNQPQHF.

This clonotype was recorded a few times. The V gene is TRBV9, the J gene TRBJ1-1; 9 nucleotides agree with TRBD1. This CDR3 region has 16 residues. Germline V gene sequence: CDR1 SGDLS, CDR2 YYNGEE. The trim removed 1 base at V and 1 base at J, leaving 5 bases unmatched. CDR3 sequence reads: CASSVRSGQGNTEAFF. CDR3 DNA: TGTGCCAGCAGCGTAAGATCGGGACAGGGGAACACTGAAGCTTTCTTT.

The chain combines TRBV5-5 with TRBJ2-7, with a tentative D call TRBD1 (6 bases). Germline CDR1 reads SGHKS; CDR2 reads YYEKEE (reference sequence). V was clipped by 4 bases and J by 8 bases, with 22 bases between them. This CDR3 has 15 amino acids. This chain's CDR3 is CASSRTAPVELKQYF. The CDR3 nucleotides are TGTGCCAGCAGCCGGACAGCCCCCGTTGAGTTGAAGCAGTACTTC.

This clonotype was recorded a few times. CDR3 residues: CASSPRLGGQTAYEQYF. The CDR3 region has the DNA TGTGCCAGCAGCCCTAGACTGGGGGGACAGACAGCCTACGAGCAGTACTTC. The J gene is TRBJ2-7, the V gene TRBV7-9, with D perhaps TRBD1 (7 bases). Trimming took 5 bases from V and 2 from J, leaving 22 bases between them. There are 17 residues in the CDR3. Germline V gene sequence: CDR1 SEHNR, CDR2 FQNEAQ (reference sequence).

The V call is TRBV20-1, the J call TRBJ1-2, with D maybe TRBD1 (5 bases). The CDR3 is made up of 13 amino acids. Trimming removed 6 bases at V and 4 bases at J, with 15 bases between. CDR1 is DFQATT and CDR2 is SNEGSKA in the germline V gene (reference sequence). The CDR3 region is CSAVGGGGYGYTF. DNA for the CDR3: TGCAGTGCGGTCGGGGGAGGTGGCTATGGCTACACCTTC.

This clonotype was picked up a small number of times. CDR3 region: CASGKQAPNYGYTF. CDR3 bases: TGTGCTAGTGGTAAACAGGCGCCTAACTATGGCTACACCTTC. V and J are TRBV12-5 and TRBJ1-2, with D maybe TRBD1 (5 bases). The CDR3 length is 14 residues. Deletions cut 5 bases from V and 0 bases from J, with 10 bases between. Germline CDR1 and CDR2: LGHNT and FRNRAP.

This clonotype has just a few counts. This chain links TRBV29-1 with TRBJ1-1; tentative D call: TRBD1 (6 bases). Trimming cost V 6 bases and J 0 bases, with 11 bases left between them. The CDR3 is 13 residues long. Germline loops: CDR1 SQVTM, CDR2 ANQGSEA. The CDR3 spells CSVAGGLNTEAFF. In DNA, the CDR3 is TGCAGCGTGGCCGGGGGCCTGAACACTGAAGCTTTCTTT.

This clonotype was observed a few times. This chain links TRBV7-2 with TRBJ1-4, with unresolved D. Germline values: CDR1 SGHTA, CDR2 FQGNSA. V lost 5 bases, J lost 7 bases, and 17 bases lay in between. This CDR3 is built from 15 residues. The CDR3 protein is CASSPRAQVSEKLFF. CDR3 bases: TGTGCCAGCAGCCCCCGGGCTCAAGTCAGTGAAAAACTGTTTTTT.

This chain uses TRBV4-3 with TRBJ2-7; D perhaps matches TRBD2 (5 bases). Germline CDR1 and CDR2: LGHNA and YSLEER. This CDR3 comprises 16 residues. V was cut by 2 bases and J by 2 bases, with 16 bases left in between. The CDR3 coding sequence is TGCGCCAGCAGCCAATCTTACCGAGCGGCCGCCTACGAGCAGTACTTC. This gives the protein CASSQSYRAAAYEQYF.

Regarding this clonotype: Possible read error: a much larger clone is one base away. This chain connects TRBV11-2 to TRBJ1-6; D is uncertain. The CDR3 consists of 15 residues. The germline V gene has CDR1 SGHAT and CDR2 FQNNGV. The CDR3 protein is CASSLEASGNSPLYF. The CDR3 DNA sequence: TGTGCCAGCAGCTTAGAAGCTAGTGGAAATTCACCCCTCTACTTT.

This clonotype occurred a few times. V usage is TRBV6-2 or TRBV6-3 and J usage is TRBJ1-1; D unresolved. The ends were cut back, 6 bases at V and 0 bases at J, with 11 bases in the middle. This CDR3 is 14 amino acids long. Germline V gene sequence: CDR1 MNHEY, CDR2 SVGEGT. CDR3: CASRDPQMNTEAFF. CDR3 in DNA: TGTGCCAGCAGGGACCCCCAGATGAACACTGAAGCTTTCTTT.

The chain couples TRBV19 to TRBJ2-2; D tentatively reads TRBD1 or TRBD2 (5 bases each). With 5 bases removed from V and 7 bases from J, the gap between germline ends came to 17 bases. Germline V gene lookup returns CDR1 LNHDA and CDR2 SQIVND (reference sequence). This CDR3 is 15 amino acids long. The CDR3 sequence is CASSPQSGAVGELFF. The CDR3 DNA is TGTGCCAGTAGTCCCCAATCCGGGGCGGTCGGGGAGCTGTTTTTT.

A few counts support this clonotype. The limits of the CDR3 on the DNA are not certain, so only TCRdb's listed CDR3 is given. V and J are TRBV12-3 or TRBV12-4 and TRBJ1-1; no DNA check was done on the table's D call, TRBD1. Inclusive of both ends, the CDR3 amounts to 15 amino acids. CDR3 region: CASSSSGQGFPEAFF.

This clonotype occurred a few times. The V gene is TRBV20-1, the J gene TRBJ1-2, with TRBD1 identical over 10 bases. CDR1 and CDR2 (germline): DFQATT, SNEGSKA (reference sequence). Trimming removed 3 bases from V and 2 bases from J; junction bases left unmatched: 9. CDR3 length: 16 amino acids. The CDR3, as DNA: TGCAGTGCTAGTCGTCCCGGGACAGGGGTCAACTATGGCTACACCTTC. This codes for CSASRPGTGVNYGYTF.

The V and J genes are TRBV19 and TRBJ2-3, with TRBD2 as a possible D gene (6 bases). The CDR3 consists of 16 residues. In germline, CDR1 is LNHDA, CDR2 SQIVND (reference sequence). V was clipped by 5 bases and J by 2 bases, with 17 bases between them. CDR3 sequence reads: CASSPRGLLYTDTQYF. CDR3 sequence (DNA): TGTGCCAGTAGTCCCCGGGGACTCCTTTACACAGATACGCAGTATTTT.

This clonotype came up a few times. J is TRBJ2-2 and V is TRBV15; 9 nucleotides match TRBD1. The CDR3 consists of 16 residues. The germline gives CDR1 LNHNV, CDR2 YYDKDF (reference sequence). The junction had 8 bases not matched to a gene; V was cut back by 5 bases and J by 4 bases. CDR3 region: CATSVSGTGFTGELFF. CDR3 DNA: TGTGCCACCAGCGTATCCGGGACAGGGTTCACCGGGGAGCTGTTTTTT. The entire variable domain, with the rest obtained from reference TRBV15 and TRBJ2-2, is as follows: DAMVIQNPRYQVTQFGKPVTLSCSQTLNHNVMYWYQQKSSQAPKLLFHYYDKDFNNEADTPDNFQSRRPNTSFCFLDIRSPGLGDTAMYLCATSVSGTGFTGELFFGEGSRLTVL.

CDR3 nucleotide sequence: TGTGCCAGCAGTGGGTCCGCTAATGAAAAACTGTTTTTT. This encodes CASSGSANEKLFF. This chain joins TRBV2 and TRBJ1-4, with D uncertain. This CDR3 has 13 residues. Germline V gene data show CDR1 as SNHLY and CDR2 as FYNNEI. The V end lost 4 bases, the J end lost 3 bases, and 6 bases lay between the germline ends.

The chain carries TRBV6-1 and TRBJ2-7; D is uncertain. Germline values: CDR1 MNHNS, CDR2 SASEGT. There are 13 residues in the CDR3. Trimming shortened V by 4 bases and J by 1 base, and 8 bases separated the two germline ends. This CDR3 reads CASSVDGSYEQYF. The CDR3, as DNA: TGTGCCAGCAGTGTGGACGGATCCTACGAGCAGTACTTC.

J is TRBJ1-2 and V is TRBV6-5; no clear D gene. Germline CDR1 and CDR2: MNHEY and SVGAGI. V was cut by 6 bases and J by 6 bases, with 11 bases left in between. CDR3 length equals 12 residues. DNA of the CDR3: TGTGCCAGCAGCCGCGGACGGGATGGCTACACCTTC. Translating it yields CASSRGRDGYTF.

This clonotype was counted a single time. The chain has TRBV5-5 and TRBJ2-5; 7 bases fit TRBD1. After removal of 4 bases from V and 4 bases from J, the junction contained 10 bases not matched to a gene. CDR3 length: 15 residues. In germline, CDR1 is SGHKS, CDR2 YYEKEE (reference sequence). CDR3 in DNA: TGTGCCAGCAGCATTTCGACAGGGAGAGGAGAGACCCAGTACTTC. Its translation: CASSISTGRGETQYF.

This clonotype was observed a handful of times. The gene calls are TRBV12-3 or TRBV12-4 and TRBJ2-7, with D tentatively TRBD1 (5 bases). The CDR3 is 13 residues long. Trimming removed 5 bases from V and 3 bases from J, with 11 bases in between. The CDR3 coding sequence is TGTGCCAGCAGTACGACAGAGAACTACGAGCAGTACTTC. Translated: CASSTTENYEQYF.